This T cell receptor beta chain appears in the sequencing data of a study of blood T cell repertoires in COVID-19. Study overall: Acute-phase and convalescent COVID-19 samples originated in the United States, Italy and Spain. Sample material is recorded as cDNA or gDNA derived from T cells, B-cell-depleted T cells, or PBMCs.

Only in-frame clones appear in the TCRdb table, and some are missing; sequencing was by immunoSEQ multiplex PCR. The sample consists of 110,000 to 150,000 clones, 88% of them appearing once. Germline V CDR1 and CDR2: LGHDT, YNNKEL (reference sequence). CDR3 length equals 14 residues. The ends were cut back, 0 bases at V and 2 bases at J, with 7 bases in the middle. The chain recombines TRBV3-1 (or the pseudogene TRBV3-2) with TRBJ1-2; tentative D call: TRBD1 (6 bases). Sample: peripheral blood. The receptor comes from a man aged 70 or older with acute or convalescent COVID-19. This chain's CDR3 is CASSQDTGNYGYTF. CDR3 nucleotides: TGTGCCAGCAGCCAAGATACAGGGAACTATGGCTACACCTTC.